The T cell receptor beta chain under discussion was sequenced for a study of regulatory T cells in long-lasting Graves disease. In the study overall: Over-5-year antithyroid drug use with positive TSH receptor antibodies defined persistent Graves' disease in the study. Broader study findings: Exclusively peripheral blood, rather than thyroid tissue, was studied.

This clonotype was seen more than once but under ten times. Its antigen is unknown. Through Arm-PCR of CDR3 regions and iRepertoire HTBI primers, TCR beta libraries were built. TCRdb re-analysed the multiplex PCR reads in MiXCR, keeping a single row per CDR3 protein. Here the sample spans 350,000 to 450,000 distinct CDR3 sequences, about 20% being singletons. This CDR3 spans 14 amino acids. V was pared by 0 bases and J by 4 bases, with 10 bases between. CDR1 is LGHDT, CDR2 YNNKEL, per germline (reference sequence). Time point indicated: persistent/refractory GD, antithyroid drugs over 5 years with positive TRAb. There was RNA extracted from PBMCs, and the TCR library was made from it. American Thyroid Association guidelines served as the basis for diagnosing Graves' disease. Patients hailed from an endocrinology department in Xi'an, China.

The clonotype comes from a female donor with Graves disease. The chain is built from TRBV3-1 and TRBJ2-7; no reliable D call. The sequencing used peripheral blood mononuclear cells (PBMCs), collected when the disease was refractory, from a patient treated with antithyroid drugs. CDR3 DNA sequence: TGTGCCAGCAGCCAAGATCTTTGGGCATACGAGCAGTACTTC. Its translation: CASSQDLWAYEQYF.